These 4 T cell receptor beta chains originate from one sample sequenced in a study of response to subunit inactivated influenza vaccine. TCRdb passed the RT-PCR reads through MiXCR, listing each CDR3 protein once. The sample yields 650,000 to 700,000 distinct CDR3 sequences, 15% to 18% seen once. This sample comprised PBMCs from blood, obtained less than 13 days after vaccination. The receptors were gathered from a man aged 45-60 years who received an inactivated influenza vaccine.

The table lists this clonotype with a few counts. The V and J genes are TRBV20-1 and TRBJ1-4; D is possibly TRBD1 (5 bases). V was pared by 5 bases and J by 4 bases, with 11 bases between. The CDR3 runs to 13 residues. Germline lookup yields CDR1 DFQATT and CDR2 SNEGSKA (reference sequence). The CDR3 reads CSAHHQGNEKLFF. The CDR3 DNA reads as TGCAGTGCTCACCACCAGGGTAATGAAAAACTGTTTTTT.

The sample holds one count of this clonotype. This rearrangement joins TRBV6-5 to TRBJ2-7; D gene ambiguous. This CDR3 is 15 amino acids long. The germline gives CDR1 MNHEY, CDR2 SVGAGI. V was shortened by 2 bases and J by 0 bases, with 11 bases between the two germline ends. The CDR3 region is CASSYNDVHSYEQYF. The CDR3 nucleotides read TGTGCCAGCAGTTACAACGACGTCCACTCCTACGAGCAGTACTTC.

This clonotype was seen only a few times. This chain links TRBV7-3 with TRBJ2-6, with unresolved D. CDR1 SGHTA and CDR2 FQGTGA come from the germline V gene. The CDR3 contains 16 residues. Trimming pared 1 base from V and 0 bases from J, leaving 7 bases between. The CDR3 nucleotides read TGTGCCAGCAGCTTAAACGGTCTCTCTGGGGCCAACGTCCTGACTTTC. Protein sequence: CASSLNGLSGANVLTF.

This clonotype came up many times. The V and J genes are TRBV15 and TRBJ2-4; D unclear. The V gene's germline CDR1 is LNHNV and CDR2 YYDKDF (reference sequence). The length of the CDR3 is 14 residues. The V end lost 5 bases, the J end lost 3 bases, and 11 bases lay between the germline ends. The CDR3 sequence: CATSSVRYKNIQYF. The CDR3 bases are TGTGCCACCAGCTCAGTTCGGTACAAAAACATTCAGTACTTC.